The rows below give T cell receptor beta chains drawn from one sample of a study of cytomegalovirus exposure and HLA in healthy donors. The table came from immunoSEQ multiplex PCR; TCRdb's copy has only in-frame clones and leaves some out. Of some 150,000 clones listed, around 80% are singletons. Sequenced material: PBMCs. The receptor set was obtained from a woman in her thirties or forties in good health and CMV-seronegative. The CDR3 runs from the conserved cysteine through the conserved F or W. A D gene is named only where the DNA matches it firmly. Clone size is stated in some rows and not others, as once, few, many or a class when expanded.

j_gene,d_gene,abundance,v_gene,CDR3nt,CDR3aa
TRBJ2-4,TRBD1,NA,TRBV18,TGTGCCAGCTCACCGACACAGGGGGATTTTGACATTCAGTACTTC,CASSPTQGDFDIQYF
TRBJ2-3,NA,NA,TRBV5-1,TGCGCCAGCAAAAAAGCCTGGGAGGACCCAGATACGCAGTATTTT,CASKKAWEDPDTQYF
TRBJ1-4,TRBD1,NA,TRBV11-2,TGTGCCAGCAGCCCGACAGGGGTGTATGAAAAACTGTTTTTT,CASSPTGVYEKLFF
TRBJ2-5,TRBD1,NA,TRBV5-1,TGCGCCAGCAGCCCAAGCCCGGGACAGAACCAAGAGACCCAGTACTTC,CASSPSPGQNQETQYF
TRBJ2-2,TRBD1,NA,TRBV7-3,TGTGCCAGCAGCCCTAACAGGGGCACCGGGGAGCTGTTTTTT,CASSPNRGTGELFF
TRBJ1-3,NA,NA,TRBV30,TGTGCCTGGAGTGACGGACAGATCGCTCCCATATATTTT,CAWSDGQIAPIYF
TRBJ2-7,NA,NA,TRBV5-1,TGCGCCAGCAGCTCTACAGAGAGCTCCTACGAGCAGTACTTC,CASSSTESSYEQYF
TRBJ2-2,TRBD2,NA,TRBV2,TGTGCCAGCACCGGGGGAGGAGCGGGAGGGACCGGGGAGCTGTTTTTT,CASTGGGAGGTGELFF
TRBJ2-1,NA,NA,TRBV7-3,TGTGCCAGCAGCTTCACCAGCGAAAATGAGCAGTTCTTC,CASSFTSENEQFF
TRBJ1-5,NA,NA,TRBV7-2,TGTGCCAGCAGCTTAGCGGGGGGGATTAATCAGCCCCAGCATTTT,CASSLAGGINQPQHF
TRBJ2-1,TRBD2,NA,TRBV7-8,TGTGCCAGCAGCTTATGGCTAGCGGGGGCCTCCTACAATGAGCAGTTCTTC,CASSLWLAGASYNEQFF
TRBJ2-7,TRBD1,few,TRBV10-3,TGTGCCATCACTAATAGGACAGGGGGGGGATTCTACGAGCAGTACTTC,CAITNRTGGGFYEQYF
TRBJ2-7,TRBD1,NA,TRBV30,TGTGCCTGGAGCCTCCGGGACAGGGACTCCTACGAGCAGTACTTC,CAWSLRDRDSYEQYF
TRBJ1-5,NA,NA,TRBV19,TGTGCCAGTACCTGGGGGGTTAGCAATCAGCCCCAGCATTTT,CASTWGVSNQPQHF
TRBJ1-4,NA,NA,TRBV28,TGTGCCAGCAGTTCGGACAGAATTTATGAAAAACTGTTTTTT,CASSSDRIYEKLFF
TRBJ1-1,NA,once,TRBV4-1,TGCGCCAGCAGCCAGGATAACAGGGAAGCTTTCTTT,CASSQDNREAFF
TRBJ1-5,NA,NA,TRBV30,TGTGCCTGGAGTGGACAGAATCATCAGCCCCAGCATTTT,CAWSGQNHQPQHF
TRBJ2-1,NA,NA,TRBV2,TGTGCCAGCAGTGATTGGTCTGGCAGGGATGAGCAGTTCTTC,CASSDWSGRDEQFF
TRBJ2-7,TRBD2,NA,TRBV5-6,TGTGCCAGCAGCTTAGCGGGGGTCTACGAGCAGTACTTC,CASSLAGVYEQYF
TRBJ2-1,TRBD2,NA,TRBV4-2,TGTGCCAGCAGCCAAGATCCCGGGAGGGCCTACAATGAGCAGTTCTTC,CASSQDPGRAYNEQFF
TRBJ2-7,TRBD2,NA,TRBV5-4,TGTGCCAGCAGCTTTCGGCGGCTAGCGGGAAATGCCGCCTACGAGCAGTACTTC,CASSFRRLAGNAAYEQYF
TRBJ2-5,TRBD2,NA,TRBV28,TGTGCCAGCAGCCCATGGCTGGCGGGAGGCCGGGAGACCCAGTACTTC,CASSPWLAGGRETQYF
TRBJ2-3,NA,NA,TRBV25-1,TGTGCCAGCAGTGAATTCCTTCCAGATACGCAGTATTTT,CASSEFLPDTQYF
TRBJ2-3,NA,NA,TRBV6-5,TGTGCCAGCAGTTACTCGCGGCAGGGTAGGAAGTATTTT,CASSYSRQGRKYF
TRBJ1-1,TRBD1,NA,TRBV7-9,TGTGCCAGCAGCTACAAACAGGGGTTGGGCACTGAAGCTTTCTTT,CASSYKQGLGTEAFF
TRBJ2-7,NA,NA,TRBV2,TGTGCCAGCAAATGGGACAAGAGCTCCTACGAGCAGTACTTC,CASKWDKSSYEQYF
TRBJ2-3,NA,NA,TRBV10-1,TGCGCCAGCAGCCCCGACATTCTACCAGATACGCAGTATTTT,CASSPDILPDTQYF
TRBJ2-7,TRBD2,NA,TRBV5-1,TGCGCCAGCAGCTTGGGCGGGACTATCTCTGAGCAGTACTTC,CASSLGGTISEQYF
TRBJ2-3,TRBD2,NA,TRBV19,TGTGCCAGTAGTTTCTTAGCGGGAGGGCGCACAGATACGCAGTATTTT,CASSFLAGGRTDTQYF
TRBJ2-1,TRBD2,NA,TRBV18,TGTGCCAGCTCACCCGGGGGGGATGACTGGCTTTACAATGAGCAGTTCTTC,CASSPGGDDWLYNEQFF
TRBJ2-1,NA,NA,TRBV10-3,TGTGCCATCAGCGGACAGACCGACAATGAGCAGTTCTTC,CAISGQTDNEQFF
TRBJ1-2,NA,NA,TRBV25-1,TGTGCCAGCCAGGGGTACTATGGCTACACCTTC,CASQGYYGYTF
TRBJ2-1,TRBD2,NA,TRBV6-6,TGTGCCAGCAGTTTAGCGGGAGCCGAATACAATGAGCAGTTCTTC,CASSLAGAEYNEQFF
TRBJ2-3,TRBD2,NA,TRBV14,TGTGCCAGCAGCCAGAGCGGGAGAGGCGCAGATACGCAGTATTTT,CASSQSGRGADTQYF
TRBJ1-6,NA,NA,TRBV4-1,TGCGCCAGCAGCCAAGGGTTCCGCGACAAGTATAATTCACCCCTCCACTTT,CASSQGFRDKYNSPLHF
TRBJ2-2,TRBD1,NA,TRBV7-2,TGTGCCAGCAGCTTGCGACAGGGGCGGGACACCGGGGAGCTGTTTTTT,CASSLRQGRDTGELFF
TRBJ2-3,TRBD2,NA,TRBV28,TGTGCCAGCAGTTTTAGCGGGAGGGCCGATACGCAGTATTTT,CASSFSGRADTQYF
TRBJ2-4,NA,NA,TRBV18,TGTGCCAGCTCACCACCCCATCCGGGATCTTTAGCCAAAAACATTCAGTACTTC,CASSPPHPGSLAKNIQYF
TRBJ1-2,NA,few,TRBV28,TGTGCCAGCAGTCAACCCAGGGGATATGGCTACACCTTC,CASSQPRGYGYTF
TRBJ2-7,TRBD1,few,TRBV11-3,TGTGCCAGCAGCTTAAACCCGGGACAGGATTTTAAGTACTTC,CASSLNPGQDFKYF
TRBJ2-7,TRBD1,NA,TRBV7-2,TGTGCCAGCAGCTCCGGGACAGCAGAATACGAGCAGTACTTC,CASSSGTAEYEQYF
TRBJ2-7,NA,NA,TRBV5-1,TGCGCCAGCAGCTTCCCAGGTCAGTACGAGCAGTACTTC,CASSFPGQYEQYF
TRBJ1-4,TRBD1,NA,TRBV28,TGTGCCAGCAGTGGGGACAGAGATAATGAAAAACTGTTTTTT,CASSGDRDNEKLFF
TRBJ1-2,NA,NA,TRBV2,TGTGCCAGCAGTGAAGGGGGGGGTAGCTATGGCTACACCTTC,CASSEGGGSYGYTF
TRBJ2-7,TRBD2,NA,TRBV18,TGTGCCAGCTCACCACCCAGTCTAGCGGGAGGCGAGCAGTACTTC,CASSPPSLAGGEQYF
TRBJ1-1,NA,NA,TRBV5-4,TGTGCCAGCAGCCGTTTTTTAGGGGGAACTGAAGCTTTCTTT,CASSRFLGGTEAFF
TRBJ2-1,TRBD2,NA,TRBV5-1,TGCGCCAGCAGCCGGGATGTCGGGGGGTCAGACAATGAGCAGTTCTTC,CASSRDVGGSDNEQFF
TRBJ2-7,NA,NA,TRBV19,TGTGCCAGCTCTACAGGACCCTACTACGAGCAGTACTTC,CASSTGPYYEQYF
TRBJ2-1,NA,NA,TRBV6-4,TGTGCCAGCAGTGAACAGGGAGGGGACTACAATGAGCAGTTCTTC,CASSEQGGDYNEQFF
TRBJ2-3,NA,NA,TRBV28,TGTGCCAGCAGTTTAGTGGACTGGAGCACAGATACGCAGTATTTT,CASSLVDWSTDTQYF
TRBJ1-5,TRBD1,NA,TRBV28,TGTGCCAGCAGTTCGATTGTAGTCGGACAGGGGTTGGGTCAGCCCCAGCATTTT,CASSSIVVGQGLGQPQHF
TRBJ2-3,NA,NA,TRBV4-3,TGCGCCAGCAGCCAAGCTGGCAATACGCAGTATTTT,CASSQAGNTQYF
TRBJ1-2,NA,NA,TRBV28,TGTGCCAGCAGTTTAATTCAGATCTATGGCTACACCTTC,CASSLIQIYGYTF
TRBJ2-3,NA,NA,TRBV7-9,TGTGCCAGCAGCCTCCGACGGACACCCACATACACAGATACGCAGTATTTT,CASSLRRTPTYTDTQYF
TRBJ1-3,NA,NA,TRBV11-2,TGTGCCAGCAGCTTAGGACAGCAAATCTCTGGAAACACCATATATTTT,CASSLGQQISGNTIYF
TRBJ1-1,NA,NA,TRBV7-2,TGTGCCAGCAGCCTAACCCGTACAGGAGTTGAAGCTTTCTTT,CASSLTRTGVEAFF
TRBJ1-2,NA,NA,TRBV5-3,TGTGCCAGAAGCTTGACAGGTTGGCCTGGCTACACCTTC,CARSLTGWPGYTF
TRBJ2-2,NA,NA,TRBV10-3,TGTGCCATCAGTCGGGGAAACGCCGACACCGGGGAGCTGTTTTTT,CAISRGNADTGELFF
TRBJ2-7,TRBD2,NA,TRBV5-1,TGCGCCAGCAGCTTCCGAGTTGAACTAGCGGGAGTATCGTACGAGCAGTACTTC,CASSFRVELAGVSYEQYF
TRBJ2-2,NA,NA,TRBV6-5,TGTGCCAGCAACCCAGGGGGGTTGTACACCGGGGAGCTGTTTTTT,CASNPGGLYTGELFF